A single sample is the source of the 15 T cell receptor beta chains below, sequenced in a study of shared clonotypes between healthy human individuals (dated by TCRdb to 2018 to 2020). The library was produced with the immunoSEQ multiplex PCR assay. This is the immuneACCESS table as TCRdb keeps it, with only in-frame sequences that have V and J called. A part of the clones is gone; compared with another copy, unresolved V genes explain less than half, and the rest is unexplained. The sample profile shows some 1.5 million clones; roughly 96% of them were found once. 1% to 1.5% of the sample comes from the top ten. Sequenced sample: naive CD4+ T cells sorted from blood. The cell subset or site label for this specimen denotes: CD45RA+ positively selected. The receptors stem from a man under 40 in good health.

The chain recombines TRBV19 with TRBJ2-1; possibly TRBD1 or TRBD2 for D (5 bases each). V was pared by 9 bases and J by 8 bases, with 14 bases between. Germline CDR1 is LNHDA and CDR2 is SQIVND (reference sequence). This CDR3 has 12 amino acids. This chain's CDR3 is CASRDPGYEQFF. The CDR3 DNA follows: TGTGCCAGCCGGGACCCAGGGTATGAGCAGTTCTTC.

The CDR3 spells CASSLRLKANTGELFF. The CDR3 nucleotides are TGTGCCAGCAGCCTTCGACTGAAAGCGAACACCGGGGAGCTGTTTTTT. The chain uses TRBV7-9 and TRBJ2-2; D ambiguous. The CDR3 is made up of 16 amino acids. CDR1 is SEHNR, CDR2 FQNEAQ, per germline (reference sequence). Trimming took off 5 bases at V and 0 bases at J, with 13 bases between the two ends.

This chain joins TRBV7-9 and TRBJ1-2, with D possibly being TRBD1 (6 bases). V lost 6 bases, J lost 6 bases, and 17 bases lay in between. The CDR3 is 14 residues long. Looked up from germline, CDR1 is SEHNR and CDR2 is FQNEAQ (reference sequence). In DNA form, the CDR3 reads TGTGCCAGCAGGGGGGGCCGGGACGAGCATGGCTACACCTTC. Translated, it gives CASRGGRDEHGYTF.

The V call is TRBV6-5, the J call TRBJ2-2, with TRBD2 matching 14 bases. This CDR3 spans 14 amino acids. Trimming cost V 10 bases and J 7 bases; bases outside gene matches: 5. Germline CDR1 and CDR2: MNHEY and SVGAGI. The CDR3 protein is CAIGTSGSDGELFF. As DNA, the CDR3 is TGTGCCATCGGGACTAGCGGGAGCGACGGGGAGCTGTTTTTT.

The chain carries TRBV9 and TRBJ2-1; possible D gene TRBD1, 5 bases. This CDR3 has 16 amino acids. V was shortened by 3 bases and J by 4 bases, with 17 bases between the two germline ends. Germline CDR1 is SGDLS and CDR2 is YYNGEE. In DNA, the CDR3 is TGTGCCAGCAGCGCTCGTAGTTCAGGGTTTTACAATGAGCAGTTCTTC. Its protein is CASSARSSGFYNEQFF.

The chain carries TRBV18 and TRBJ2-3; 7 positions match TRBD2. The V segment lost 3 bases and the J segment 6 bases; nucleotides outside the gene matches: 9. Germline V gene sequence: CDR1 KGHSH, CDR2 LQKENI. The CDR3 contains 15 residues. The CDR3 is CASSPRGGIRDTQYF. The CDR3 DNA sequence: TGTGCCAGCTCACCGCGGGGAGGGATACGTGATACGCAGTATTTT.

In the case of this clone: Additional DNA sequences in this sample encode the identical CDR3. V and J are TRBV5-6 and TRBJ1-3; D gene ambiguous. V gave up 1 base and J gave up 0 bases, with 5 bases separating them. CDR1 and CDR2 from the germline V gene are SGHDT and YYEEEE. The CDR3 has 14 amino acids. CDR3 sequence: CASSLWGSGNTIYF. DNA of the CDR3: TGTGCCAGCAGCTTGTGGGGCTCTGGAAACACCATATATTTT.

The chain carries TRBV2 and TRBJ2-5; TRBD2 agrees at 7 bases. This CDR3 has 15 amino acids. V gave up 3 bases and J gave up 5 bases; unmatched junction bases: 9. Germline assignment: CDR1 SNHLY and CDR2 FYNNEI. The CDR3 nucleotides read TGTGCCAGCAGTGAGATAGCGGGTGTAGGGGAGACCCAGTACTTC. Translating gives CASSEIAGVGETQYF.

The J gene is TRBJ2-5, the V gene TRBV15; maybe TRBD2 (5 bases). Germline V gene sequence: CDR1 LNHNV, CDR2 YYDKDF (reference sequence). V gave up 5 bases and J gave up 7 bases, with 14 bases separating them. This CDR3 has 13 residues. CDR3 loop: CATSEGRPGTQYF. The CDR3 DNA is TGTGCCACCAGCGAGGGCCGACCGGGGACCCAGTACTTC.

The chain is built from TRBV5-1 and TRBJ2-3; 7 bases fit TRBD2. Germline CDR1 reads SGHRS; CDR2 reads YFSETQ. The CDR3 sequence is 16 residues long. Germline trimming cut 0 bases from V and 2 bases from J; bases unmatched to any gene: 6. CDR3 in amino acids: CASSLEPSGLTDTQYF. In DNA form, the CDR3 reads TGCGCCAGCAGCTTGGAGCCTAGCGGACTCACAGATACGCAGTATTTT.

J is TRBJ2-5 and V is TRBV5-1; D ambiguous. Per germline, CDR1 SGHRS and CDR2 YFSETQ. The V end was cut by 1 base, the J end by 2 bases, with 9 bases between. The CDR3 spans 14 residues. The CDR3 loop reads CASSLSQSQETQYF. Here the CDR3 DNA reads TGCGCCAGCAGCTTGTCCCAGTCTCAAGAGACCCAGTACTTC.

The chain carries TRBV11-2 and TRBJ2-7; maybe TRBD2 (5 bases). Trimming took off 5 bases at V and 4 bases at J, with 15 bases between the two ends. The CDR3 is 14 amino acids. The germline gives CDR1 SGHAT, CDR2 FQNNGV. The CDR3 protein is CASSQSGYHYEQYF. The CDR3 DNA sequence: TGTGCCAGCAGCCAAAGCGGTTATCATTACGAGCAGTACTTC.

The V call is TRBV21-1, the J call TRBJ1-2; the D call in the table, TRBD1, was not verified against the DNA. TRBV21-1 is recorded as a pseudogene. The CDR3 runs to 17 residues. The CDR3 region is CASSARRNRSFDYGYTF. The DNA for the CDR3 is TGTGCCAGCAGCGCGCGAAGAAACAGGTCTTTTGACTATGGCTACACCTTC.

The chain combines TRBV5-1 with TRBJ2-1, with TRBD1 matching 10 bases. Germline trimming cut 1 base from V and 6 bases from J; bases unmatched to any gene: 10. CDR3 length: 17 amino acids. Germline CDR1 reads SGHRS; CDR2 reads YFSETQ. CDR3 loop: CASSLKLSGTGANEQFF. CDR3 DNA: TGCGCCAGCAGCTTGAAACTATCCGGGACAGGGGCCAATGAGCAGTTCTTC. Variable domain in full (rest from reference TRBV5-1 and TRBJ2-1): KAGVTQTPRYLIKTRGQQVTLSCSPISGHRSVSWYQQTPGQGLQFLFEYFSETQRNKGNFPGRFSGRQFSNSRSEMNVSTLELGDSALYLCASSLKLSGTGANEQFFGPGTRLTVL.

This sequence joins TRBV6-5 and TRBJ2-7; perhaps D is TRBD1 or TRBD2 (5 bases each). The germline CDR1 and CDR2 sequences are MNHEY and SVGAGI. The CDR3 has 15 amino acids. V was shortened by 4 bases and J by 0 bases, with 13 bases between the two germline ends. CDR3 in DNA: TGTGCCAGCAGTTCTCCCGGGACGGCCTCCTACGAGCAGTACTTC. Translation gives CASSSPGTASYEQYF.